These 18 T cell receptor beta chains share one sample of origin, sequenced in a study of T cell changes during pregnancy in multiple sclerosis. Using immunoSEQ multiplex PCR, the repertoire was profiled, and TCRdb retains in-frame clones only, with some absent. The repertoire consists of tens of thousands of clones, with 95% to 96% occurring once and the leading ten covering under 0.9%. The sequenced sample was peripheral blood, obtained in the second trimester of pregnancy. These receptors were taken from a female donor with multiple sclerosis, enrolled in a pregnancy study.

V and J are TRBV5-1 and TRBJ2-3; the match to TRBD1 covers 8 bases. The CDR3 has 16 residues. V shed 0 bases, J shed 6 bases, and the junction held 9 bases outside the gene matches. CDR1 and CDR2 (germline): SGHRS, YFSETQ. CDR3 amino acids: CASSLVVTGATDTQYF. The CDR3 nucleotides read TGCGCCAGCAGCTTGGTTGTGACAGGGGCAACCGATACGCAGTATTTT.

V gene TRBV18 combines with J gene TRBJ1-5, with 7 bases lining up with TRBD1. The junction had 9 bases not matched to a gene; V was cut back by 4 bases and J by 9 bases. The CDR3 loop spans 14 amino acids. From germline, CDR1 is KGHSH and CDR2 LQKENI. The CDR3 DNA follows: TGTGCCAGCTCACACCTCAGGGGGGATCCGCCCCAGCATTTT. Protein sequence: CASSHLRGDPPQHF. The variable domain in full, completed from reference TRBV18 and TRBJ1-5, reads NAGVMQNPRHLVRRRGQEARLRCSPMKGHSHVYWYRQLPEEGLKFMVYLQKENIIDESGMPKERFSAEFPKEGPSILRIQQVVRGDSAAYFCASSHLRGDPPQHFGDGTRLSIL.

V gene TRBV5-4 combines with J gene TRBJ2-4; 15 bases are a match to TRBD2. J gave up 6 bases and V 4 bases, and 8 bases lay outside the gene matches. The length of the CDR3 is 17 residues. Germline CDR1 is SGHNT and CDR2 is YYREEE (reference sequence). CDR3 in amino acids: CASSDGLAGGRGNIQYF. The CDR3 DNA follows: TGTGCCAGCAGCGATGGACTAGCGGGAGGGCGAGGAAACATTCAGTACTTC.

J is TRBJ1-5 and V is TRBV15, with TRBD1 matching 10 bases. J lost 6 bases, V lost 5 bases, and 7 bases had no gene match. The germline V gene encodes CDR1 LNHNV and CDR2 YYDKDF (reference sequence). CDR3 length: 15 amino acids. The chain's CDR3 is CATSEGTGEVQPQHF. The CDR3, as DNA: TGTGCCACCAGCGAGGGGACAGGGGAAGTTCAGCCCCAGCATTTT.

In nucleotides, the CDR3 is TGTGCCAGTAGTATAGGAAAAGATAGTTGGTATAATTCACCCCTCCACTTT. Amino acid sequence: CASSIGKDSWYNSPLHF. The rearrangement links TRBV19 to TRBJ1-6; D not resolved. V lost 1 base to trimming and J lost 4 bases, with 14 bases between them. This CDR3 is 17 amino acids long. Germline lookup yields CDR1 LNHDA and CDR2 SQIVND (reference sequence).

This chain uses TRBV4-1 with TRBJ2-3, with a possible D match to TRBD2 (5 bases). The ends were cut back, 0 bases at V and 3 bases at J, with 10 bases in the middle. The CDR3 covers 15 residues. Germline V gene sequence: CDR1 MGHRA, CDR2 YSYEKL. The CDR3 protein is CASSQEAGLTDTQYF. DNA for the CDR3: TGCGCCAGCAGCCAAGAAGCCGGACTTACAGATACGCAGTATTTT.

The rearrangement joins TRBV5-1 to TRBJ1-1; perhaps TRBD1 as D (5 bases). Germline CDR1 and CDR2: SGHRS and YFSETQ. The CDR3 is 17 residues long. V was trimmed by 1 base and J by 0 bases, leaving 16 bases between them. This CDR3 reads CASSLSKDTSLNTEAFF. CDR3 DNA: TGCGCCAGCAGCTTGAGCAAGGACACCTCTCTGAACACTGAAGCTTTCTTT.

The rearrangement links TRBV6-1 to TRBJ2-3; no reliable D call. This CDR3 is built from 16 residues. V lost 3 bases and J 6 bases, leaving 19 bases between the germline ends. Germline V gives CDR1 MNHNS, CDR2 SASEGT. Here the CDR3 reads CASSDAGWPAGDTQYF. The CDR3 DNA sequence: TGTGCCAGCAGTGATGCAGGTTGGCCAGCTGGGGATACGCAGTATTTT.

This rearrangement joins TRBV7-3 to TRBJ2-3, with D possibly matching TRBD2 (6 bases). The V end lost 3 bases, the J end lost 2 bases, and 9 bases lay between the germline ends. CDR1 is SGHTA and CDR2 is FQGTGA in the germline V gene. The CDR3 is made up of 14 amino acids. The CDR3 DNA reads TGTGCCAGCAGCTTGGCGGGGACCACAGATACGCAGTATTTT. This translates into CASSLAGTTDTQYF.

The chain recombines TRBV11-3 with TRBJ2-7; 9 bases are a match to TRBD1. Trimming took 1 base from V and 5 from J; bases not matched to a gene: 6. The germline gives CDR1 SGHNT, CDR2 YENEEA. The CDR3 runs to 15 residues. Here the CDR3 reads CASSLGGQGPHEQYF. The CDR3, as DNA: TGTGCCAGCAGCTTAGGGGGACAGGGTCCCCACGAGCAGTACTTC. Full variable domain (missing parts from reference TRBV11-3 and TRBJ2-7): EAGVVQSPRYKIIEKKQPVAFWCNPISGHNTLYWYLQNLGQGPELLIRYENEEAVDDSQLPKDRFSAERLKGVDSTLKIQPAELGDSAVYLCASSLGGQGPHEQYFGPGTRLTVT.

The chain employs TRBV7-8 and TRBJ2-2, with TRBD2 matching 12 bases. The CDR3 extends over 18 amino acids. The V segment lost 4 bases and the J segment 3 bases; nucleotides outside the gene matches: 9. Germline CDR1 SGHVS, CDR2 FQNEAQ. Written as DNA, the CDR3 is TGTGCCAGCAGCTCCACCCAACTAGCGGGGGGTTACACCGGGGAGCTGTTTTTT. Its translation is CASSSTQLAGGYTGELFF.

This clone was recorded once. The chain employs TRBV15 and TRBJ2-5, with D hard to call. Between the trimmed V and J ends, which lost 5 bases and 8 bases, there was a span of 12 bases. The germline CDR1 and CDR2 sequences are LNHNV and YYDKDF (reference sequence). The CDR3 length is 12 residues. CDR3 protein: CATSGSAETQYF. CDR3 nucleotide sequence: TGTGCCACCAGCGGCTCGGCGGAAACCCAGTACTTC.

The V gene is TRBV7-9, the J gene TRBJ2-1, with 7 nucleotides matching TRBD2. This CDR3 has 17 amino acids. Germline V CDR1 and CDR2: SEHNR, FQNEAQ (reference sequence). V was pared by 1 base and J by 5 bases, with 11 bases of the junction left unmatched. For the CDR3, the DNA is TGTGCCAGCAGCTTAGTATTCGCGCGGGAGCGTCACAATGAGCAGTTCTTC. Translated: CASSLVFARERHNEQFF.

The rearrangement joins TRBV5-5 to TRBJ2-2, with D possibly matching TRBD1 (5 bases). Germline CDR1 and CDR2: SGHKS and YYEKEE (reference sequence). V was cut by 2 bases and J by 7 bases, with 12 bases left in between. This CDR3 has 14 residues. The CDR3 region is CASSLSGSGGELFF. The CDR3 coding sequence is TGTGCCAGCAGCTTATCAGGGTCCGGCGGGGAGCTGTTTTTT.

The chain recombines TRBV5-1 with TRBJ2-2, with 14 bases aligning to TRBD2. From germline, CDR1 is SGHRS and CDR2 YFSETQ. CDR3 length: 18 residues. The V and J ends lost 1 base and 1 base, in that order; junction bases with no gene match: 3. Written as DNA, the CDR3 is TGCGCCAGCAGCTTGATTGGGACTAGCGGGGGGAACACCGGGGAGCTGTTTTTT. Residues: CASSLIGTSGGNTGELFF.

The chain is built from TRBV6-6 and TRBJ1-2, with TRBD1 as a possible D gene (5 bases). V lost 0 bases and J lost 8, with 16 bases in between. The CDR3 has 15 amino acids. CDR1 is MNHNY, CDR2 SVGAGI, per germline (reference sequence). The chain's CDR3 is CASSYSRGHGSGYTF. CDR3 nucleotides: TGTGCCAGCAGTTACTCAAGGGGTCACGGGAGCGGCTACACCTTC.

The chain recombines TRBV28 with TRBJ2-2; D is unclear. The V gene's germline CDR1 is MDHEN and CDR2 SYDVKM. The CDR3 is 15 residues long. Trimming stripped 1 base from V and 2 bases from J, with 8 bases between. The CDR3 here is CASSLLTSNTGELFF. The DNA for the CDR3 is TGTGCCAGCAGTTTATTGACTTCCAACACCGGGGAGCTGTTTTTT. Filled out from reference TRBV28 and TRBJ2-2, the complete variable domain reads DVKVTQSSRYLVKRTGEKVFLECVQDMDHENMFWYRQDPGLGLRLIYFSYDVKMKEKGDIPEGYSVSREKKERFSLILESASTNQTSMYLCASSLLTSNTGELFFGEGSRLTVL.

The V call is TRBV7-2, the J call TRBJ2-7; 7 nucleotides agree with TRBD1. In germline, CDR1 is SGHTA, CDR2 FQGNSA. The CDR3 runs to 15 residues. V lost 5 bases, J lost 1 base, and 8 bases stayed unmatched. The DNA of the CDR3 is TGTGCCAGCAGCGCCCAGACAGGGAAATCCTACGAGCAGTACTTC. It specifies CASSAQTGKSYEQYF.